Listed here are 32 T cell receptor beta chains from one sample, sequenced in a study of T cells in pancreatic ductal adenocarcinoma. Selected pancreatic ductal adenocarcinoma patients had undergone surgery without neoadjuvant therapy. The assay was immunoSEQ multiplex PCR, and TCRdb's table has in-frame clones only and misses some. The data hold roughly 100,000 clones, with about 96% observed a single time. Input material: PBMCs. The receptors come from a human donor with pancreatic ductal adenocarcinoma.

This clone was detected once. V and J are TRBV10-3 and TRBJ1-5, with TRBD1 matching over 9 bases. This CDR3 spans 16 amino acids. V gave up 0 bases and J gave up 7 bases; unmatched junction bases: 7. Per germline, CDR1 ENHRY and CDR2 SYGVKD. CDR3 sequence reads: CAISESEGTGRQPQHF. CDR3 DNA: TGTGCCATCAGTGAGTCGGAGGGGACAGGGAGACAGCCCCAGCATTTT.

The V and J genes are TRBV6-1 and TRBJ1-1; possible D gene TRBD1, 5 bases. CDR1 and CDR2 (germline): MNHNS, SASEGT. The V gene lost 3 bases and the J gene lost 6 bases, with 14 bases spanning the gap. CDR3 length: 14 residues. The CDR3 nucleotides read TGTGCCAGCAGTGACTCAGGGTTTCAACCTGAAGCTTTCTTT. Its protein is CASSDSGFQPEAFF.

This sequence joins TRBV13 and TRBJ1-3, with 7 bases fitting TRBD1. The trim removed 5 bases at V and 4 bases at J, leaving 5 bases unmatched. The V gene's germline CDR1 is PRHDT and CDR2 FYEKMQ (reference sequence). CDR3 length equals 14 residues. The CDR3 reads CASSPRGLGNTIYF. The CDR3 coding sequence is TGTGCCAGCAGCCCCAGGGGGTTGGGAAACACCATATATTTT.

The chain couples TRBV6-5 to TRBJ2-5; 11 bases are shared with TRBD1. The CDR3 covers 14 residues. V was pared by 8 bases and J by 5 bases, with 7 bases of the junction left unmatched. The germline V gene encodes CDR1 MNHEY and CDR2 SVGAGI. The CDR3 here is CASGQGAGGETQYF. The CDR3 DNA follows: TGTGCCAGCGGACAGGGGGCCGGGGGGGAGACCCAGTACTTC.

V usage is TRBV30 and J usage is TRBJ1-6; no clear D. This CDR3 contains 12 residues. Germline loops: CDR1 GTSNPN, CDR2 SVGIG (reference sequence). V was pared by 4 bases and J by 5 bases, with 6 bases between. CDR3 coding DNA: TGTGCCTGGATACTGAATAATTCACCCCTCCACTTT. Protein product: CAWILNNSPLHF.

This chain connects TRBV5-6 to TRBJ2-7, with TRBD1 matching over 11 bases. CDR1 and CDR2 (germline): SGHDT, YYEEEE. After removal of 7 bases from V and 3 bases from J, the junction contained 3 bases not matched to a gene. The CDR3 is made up of 13 amino acids. CDR3 residues: CASRTGGIYEQYF. The CDR3 nucleotides read TGTGCCAGCCGGACAGGGGGCATCTACGAGCAGTACTTC.

The chain employs TRBV5-4 and TRBJ2-7, with 7 bases that match TRBD1. The CDR3 is 14 amino acids. Trimming removed 3 bases from V and 0 bases from J; junction bases left unmatched: 3. Germline lookup yields CDR1 SGHNT and CDR2 YYREEE (reference sequence). CDR3 region: CASSSGTASYEQYF. The CDR3 DNA follows: TGTGCCAGCAGCTCCGGGACAGCCTCCTACGAGCAGTACTTC.

The chain couples TRBV21-1 to TRBJ1-1. TRBV21-1 is assigned pseudogene status. This CDR3 has 17 amino acids. CDR3 DNA: TGTGCCAGCAGCTTCCGTAAATTCCCCGGGAGGAACACTGAAGCTTTCTTT. Translating it yields CASSFRKFPGRNTEAFF.

This chain links TRBV30 with TRBJ1-2; 8 bases agree with TRBD1. Germline CDR1 GTSNPN, CDR2 SVGIG (reference sequence). CDR3 length: 13 residues. The V gene end was trimmed by 4 bases and the J gene end by 7 bases; junction bases not matched to a gene: 8. CDR3 DNA: TGTGCCTGGACCGCCTCAGGGGGCCGTGGCTACACCTTC. This translates into CAWTASGGRGYTF.

With regard to this clone: The same CDR3 also results from other DNA sequences found in this sample. The chain combines TRBV5-1 with TRBJ1-2; 8 bases align to TRBD1. The junction had 7 bases not matched to a gene; V was cut back by 2 bases and J by 4 bases. Per the germline V gene, CDR1 is SGHRS and CDR2 is YFSETQ. CDR3 size: 15 residues. CDR3 sequence reads: CASSFGTGGIYGYTF. In nucleotides, the CDR3 is TGCGCCAGCAGCTTCGGAACAGGGGGAATCTATGGCTACACCTTC.

The J gene is TRBJ2-7, the V gene TRBV7-2, with D unclear. Germline values: CDR1 SGHTA, CDR2 FQGNSA. V shed 1 base and J shed 0 bases, with 10 bases lying between them. The CDR3 totals 15 residues. The CDR3 spells CASSLGQRSSYEQYF. Here the CDR3 DNA reads TGTGCCAGCAGCTTAGGGCAGAGGAGCTCCTACGAGCAGTACTTC.

The chain is built from TRBV9 and TRBJ2-3; no clear D. V lost 0 bases and J 4 bases, leaving 12 bases between the germline ends. CDR1 SGDLS and CDR2 YYNGEE come from the germline V gene. CDR3 length: 15 amino acids. The CDR3 is CASSVGNIGSDTQYF. The CDR3 nucleotides are TGTGCCAGCAGCGTAGGGAATATCGGGTCAGATACGCAGTATTTT.

In this sample, this clone turned up once. The V call is TRBV2, the J call TRBJ1-4, with 7 bases fitting TRBD1. The CDR3 covers 13 residues. Germline trimming cut 4 bases from V and 8 bases from J; bases unmatched to any gene: 4. Germline CDR1 SNHLY, CDR2 FYNNEI. The CDR3 region is CASSGRQGEKLFF. The CDR3 DNA reads TGTGCCAGCAGTGGCCGACAGGGCGAAAAACTGTTTTTT.

The J gene is TRBJ1-2, the V gene TRBV7-2; possible D gene TRBD1, 6 bases. CDR1 is SGHTA, CDR2 FQGNSA, per germline. The length of the CDR3 is 14 residues. Trimming stripped 1 base from V and 7 bases from J, with 13 bases between. CDR3 coding DNA: TGTGCCAGCAGCTTAGGCGCAGGGGAGGGTGGCTACACCTTC. Amino acid sequence: CASSLGAGEGGYTF. Looking up the rest from reference TRBV7-2 and TRBJ1-2 gives the full variable domain: GAGVSQSPSNKVTEKGKDVELRCDPISGHTALYWYRQSLGQGLEFLIYFQGNSAPDKSGLPSDRFSAERTGGSVSTLTIQRTQQEDSAVYLCASSLGAGEGGYTFGSGTRLTVV.

This chain connects TRBV7-2 to TRBJ1-1; a possible D gene is TRBD1 (6 bases). The germline gives CDR1 SGHTA, CDR2 FQGNSA. The CDR3 consists of 14 residues. Trimming took off 0 bases at V and 5 bases at J, with 10 bases between the two ends. CDR3 residues: CASSLAGRGTEAFF. The CDR3 region has the DNA TGTGCCAGCAGCTTAGCGGGGAGGGGGACTGAAGCTTTCTTT.

J is TRBJ2-7 and V is TRBV4-2; 15 positions match TRBD2. Trimming cost V 4 bases and J 4 bases; bases outside gene matches: 11. There are 18 residues in the CDR3. Germline CDR1 reads LGHNA; CDR2 reads YNFKEQ. This CDR3 reads CASSLNQGLAGGRYEQYF. The DNA for the CDR3 is TGTGCCAGCAGCCTCAACCAGGGACTAGCGGGAGGTCGGTACGAGCAGTACTTC.

This clone has only one observation. The chain employs TRBV5-1 and TRBJ2-1; 10 bases align to TRBD2. This CDR3 contains 15 residues. In germline, CDR1 is SGHRS, CDR2 YFSETQ. After removal of 4 bases from V and 7 bases from J, the junction contained 8 bases not matched to a gene. The CDR3 sequence is CASSRAGGPENEQFF. The CDR3 nucleotides are TGCGCCAGCAGCAGAGCGGGAGGGCCGGAAAATGAGCAGTTCTTC. Full variable domain (remainder filled in from reference TRBV5-1 and TRBJ2-1): KAGVTQTPRYLIKTRGQQVTLSCSPISGHRSVSWYQQTPGQGLQFLFEYFSETQRNKGNFPGRFSGRQFSNSRSEMNVSTLELGDSALYLCASSRAGGPENEQFFGPGTRLTVL.

The chain couples TRBV28 to TRBJ2-7, with TRBD1 as a possible D gene (6 bases). The CDR3 covers 15 residues. With 6 bases removed from V and 3 bases from J, the gap between germline ends came to 18 bases. The V gene's germline CDR1 is MDHEN and CDR2 SYDVKM. CDR3 in amino acids: CASRSSGGSFYEQYF. The CDR3 DNA sequence: TGTGCCAGCAGGTCCTCTGGGGGCTCTTTCTACGAGCAGTACTTC.

This sequence joins TRBV23-1 and TRBJ2-2; the D gene is possibly TRBD1 (5 bases). TRBV23-1 is annotated as an ORF whose role is uncertain. V shed 0 bases and J shed 3 bases, with 8 bases lying between them. The CDR3 spans 15 residues. The CDR3, as DNA: TGCGCCAGCAGTCAATCAAGGGGTGACACCGGGGAGCTGTTTTTT. It translates to CASSQSRGDTGELFF.

The chain recombines TRBV28 with TRBJ1-2; D gene uncertain. Between the trimmed V and J ends, which lost 10 bases and 4 bases, there was a span of 13 bases. The CDR3 runs 12 residues. Germline V gives CDR1 MDHEN, CDR2 SYDVKM. CDR3 sequence: CATGRVGYGYTF. The DNA for the CDR3 is TGTGCCACCGGGAGGGTGGGCTATGGCTACACCTTC.

This rearrangement joins TRBV5-6 to TRBJ2-3, with a weak D call TRBD2 (6 bases). This CDR3 comprises 13 residues. The V end was cut by 7 bases, the J end by 2 bases, with 11 bases between. Germline CDR1 and CDR2: SGHDT and YYEEEE. DNA for the CDR3: TGTGCCAGCGAGGGACTCACCACAGATACGCAGTATTTT. The encoded protein is CASEGLTTDTQYF.

The chain joins TRBV28 to TRBJ1-2; D is undetermined. V was trimmed by 6 bases and J by 0 bases, leaving 17 bases between them. The CDR3 runs 16 residues. The germline CDR1 and CDR2 sequences are MDHEN and SYDVKM. Written as DNA, the CDR3 is TGTGCCAGCAGCGGAAGCCGGGAAAACTCTAACTATGGCTACACCTTC. This gives the protein CASSGSRENSNYGYTF.

This chain links TRBV7-2 with TRBJ2-1, with D possibly being TRBD2 (6 bases). The germline V and J ends were trimmed by 5 bases and 4 bases, with 9 bases remaining between them. Germline V gene sequence: CDR1 SGHTA, CDR2 FQGNSA. This CDR3 spans 13 amino acids. CDR3 loop: CASSTAGYNEQFF. The CDR3 DNA reads TGTGCCAGCAGCACCGCGGGGTACAATGAGCAGTTCTTC.

This chain uses TRBV6-5 with TRBJ1-3, with 8 bases fitting TRBD1. J lost 4 bases, V lost 4 bases, and 6 bases had no gene match. The CDR3 runs 15 residues. Germline lookup yields CDR1 MNHEY and CDR2 SVGAGI. The CDR3 sequence is CASSSGGARGNTIYF. CDR3 in DNA: TGTGCCAGCAGTTCAGGGGGCGCACGGGGAAACACCATATATTTT.

The chain carries TRBV5-1 and TRBJ2-1; 9 bases are a match to TRBD2. This CDR3 is 16 amino acids long. V lost 1 base to trimming and J lost 3 bases; unmatched junction nucleotides: 5. Per germline, CDR1 SGHRS and CDR2 YFSETQ. This CDR3 reads CASSLWPSGDYNEQFF. Written as DNA, the CDR3 is TGCGCCAGCAGCTTGTGGCCTAGCGGGGACTACAATGAGCAGTTCTTC.

In DNA form, the CDR3 reads TGTGCCAGCAGTGAAGTGCGCGAGCAGTACTTC. Amino acid sequence: CASSEVREQYF. This rearrangement joins TRBV2 to TRBJ2-7; no clear D. The V end lost 1 base, the J end lost 6 bases, and 4 bases lay between the germline ends. The CDR3 length is 11 residues. Germline CDR1 is SNHLY and CDR2 is FYNNEI.

This clone was recorded only once. This chain uses TRBV6-5 with TRBJ2-7; TRBD2 agrees at 7 bases. Trimming at V came to 2 bases and at J to 2 bases, leaving 6 bases not matched to a gene. The CDR3 sequence is 15 residues long. Germline-derived CDR1 and CDR2 are MNHEY and SVGAGI. The CDR3, as DNA: TGTGCCAGCAGTTACCGCCGGACTAGTACCTACGAGCAGTACTTC. Protein product: CASSYRRTSTYEQYF.

In DNA, the CDR3 is TGCGCCAGCAGCCACATTCGTAACAGGGGGCGGAATGAAAAACTGTTTTTT. It codes for CASSHIRNRGRNEKLFF. This chain connects TRBV4-1 to TRBJ1-4; 9 positions match TRBD1. Germline V gives CDR1 MGHRA, CDR2 YSYEKL. With V trimmed by 3 bases and J by 5 bases, 10 bases remained unmatched. The CDR3 has 17 amino acids.

The V call is TRBV19, the J call TRBJ2-4; tentatively, D is TRBD2 (6 bases). CDR1 is LNHDA, CDR2 SQIVND, per germline (reference sequence). The CDR3 has 15 amino acids. V shed 2 bases and J shed 6 bases, with 14 bases lying between them. The CDR3: CASSISRLARNIQYF. In DNA form, the CDR3 reads TGTGCCAGTAGTATATCTCGGCTAGCGAGAAACATTCAGTACTTC. Full variable domain (remainder filled in from reference TRBV19 and TRBJ2-4): DGGITQSPKYLFRKEGQNVTLSCEQNLNHDAMYWYRQDPGQGLRLIYYSQIVNDFQKGDIAEGYSVSREKKESFPLTVTSAQKNPTAFYLCASSISRLARNIQYFGAGTRLSVL.

The V gene is TRBV25-1, the J gene TRBJ2-3; TRBD1 is a possible D gene (5 bases). Trimming shortened V by 3 bases and J by 3 bases, and 7 bases separated the two germline ends. Germline-derived CDR1 and CDR2 are MGHDK and SYGVNS. The CDR3 extends over 13 amino acids. CDR3 sequence (DNA): TGTGCCAGCAGTGAGGCAGGGACAGATACGCAGTATTTT. It is translated as CASSEAGTDTQYF.

This clone was seen a single time. This chain links TRBV10-3 with TRBJ2-5, with D possibly being TRBD2 (5 bases). The length of the CDR3 is 15 residues. Germline loops: CDR1 ENHRY, CDR2 SYGVKD. The germline V and J ends were trimmed by 4 bases and 3 bases, with 15 bases remaining between them. The chain's CDR3 is CAISVGGLREETQYF. In DNA, the CDR3 is TGTGCCATCAGTGTCGGAGGACTTCGTGAAGAGACCCAGTACTTC.

This chain joins TRBV30 and TRBJ2-2; 9 positions agree with TRBD2. Germline V CDR1 and CDR2: GTSNPN, SVGIG (reference sequence). This CDR3 contains 14 residues. Germline trimming cut 2 bases from V and 6 bases from J; bases unmatched to any gene: 4. The CDR3 nucleotides read TGTGCCTGGAGTAAGCTAGCGGGACCCGGGGAGCTGTTTTTT. This gives the protein CAWSKLAGPGELFF.